The 5 T cell receptor beta chains given below trace back to one sample, sequenced in a study of response to subunit inactivated influenza vaccine. MiXCR, run by TCRdb on the RT-PCR reads, gives a single entry per CDR3 protein. This table holds over 750,000 distinct CDR3 sequences, around 21% found once. The input for sequencing was PBMCs from blood, taken about 5 days after vaccination. These receptors were obtained from a man aged 50-59 years who received an inactivated influenza vaccine.

The V and J genes are TRBV4-1 and TRBJ1-4, with 8 bases lining up with TRBD1. This CDR3 spans 15 amino acids. CDR1 is MGHRA, CDR2 YSYEKL, per germline. The J segment lost 0 bases and the V segment lost 7 bases, leaving 4 bases of the junction unmatched. The DNA for the CDR3 is TGCGCCAGCAACTCACAGGGGGCAACTAATGAAAAACTGTTTTTT. It is translated as CASNSQGATNEKLFF.

This clonotype was picked up a small number of times. The rearrangement joins TRBV14 to TRBJ1-1; unclear D gene. The CDR3 length is 10 residues. Germline V gene data show CDR1 as SGHDN and CDR2 as FVKESK. CDR3 sequence (DNA): TGTGCAAGCGGGAACACTGAAGCTTTCTTT. Residues: CASGNTEAFF.

In this sample, this clonotype turned up a few times. One junction end does not reproduce the germline sequence, and a read error may be involved. This rearrangement joins TRBV7-9 to TRBJ2-1, with 9 bases lining up with TRBD2. CDR3 length: 14 amino acids. Germline V gives CDR1 SEHNR, CDR2 FQNEAQ (reference sequence). The CDR3: CAGSSGGLAAEQFF. The CDR3 nucleotides are TGTGCCGGCAGCTCAGGGGGACTAGCTGCTGAGCAGTTCTTC. The full variable domain, rest sourced from reference TRBV7-9 and TRBJ2-1, is DTGVSQNPRHKITKRGQNVTFRCDPISEHNRLYWYRQTLGQGPEFLTYFQNEAQLEKSRLLSDRFSAERPKGSFSTLEIQRTEQGDSAMYLCAGSSGGLAAEQFFGPGTRLTVL.

This chain links TRBV10-1 with TRBJ2-2, with D maybe TRBD1 (5 bases). CDR3 size: 14 residues. From germline, CDR1 is WNHNN and CDR2 SYGVQD (reference sequence). The V end lost 6 bases, the J end lost 2 bases, and 10 bases lay between the germline ends. As DNA, the CDR3 is TGCGCCAGCAGAAAACAGGCTAACACCGGGGAGCTGTTTTTT. It specifies CASRKQANTGELFF.

The chain couples TRBV6-4 to TRBJ2-2; TRBD2 agrees at 8 bases. The CDR3 is made up of 16 amino acids. V was pared by 0 bases and J by 5 bases, with 5 bases of the junction left unmatched. The V gene's germline CDR1 is MRHNA and CDR2 SNTAGT. CDR3 coding DNA: TGTGCCAGCAGTGACTCTAGCGGGGCTGGGACCGGGGAGCTGTTTTTT. This sequence encodes CASSDSSGAGTGELFF.